This T cell receptor (beta chain) was sequenced in a study of a mutant IDH1 vaccine in newly diagnosed glioma. Study background: Vaccination started 4-6 weeks after radiotherapy alone, or with temozolomide cycles.

General observations from the study: There were vaccine-induced immune responses in around 93% of the patients. Any relationship between pseudoprogression and changes in top peripheral T cell clonotypes seemed absent.

This CDR3 has 11 residues. Germline assignment: CDR1 SGHAT and CDR2 FQNNGV. Trimming removed 5 bases from V and 6 bases from J, with 6 bases in between. To note about this clone: Its antigen is as yet unknown.

Noted time point: week 35, safety follow-up. Every vaccination contained 300 ug of the mutant IDH1 20-mer peptide and was paired with topical imiquimod. Across weeks 1, 3, 5, 7, 11, 15, 19 and 23, patients received a vaccination each time, eight in all. Repertoires were generated with immunoSEQ multiplex PCR, while TCRdb's copy carries only in-frame clones and drops some. The sample records tens of thousands of clones, 70% to 80% being singletons. J is TRBJ2-3 and V is TRBV11-2; D not certain. Sample: PBMCs, taken from a glioma patient whose treatment included an IDH1 peptide vaccine. The sequence derives from a middle-aged man with glioma. The CDR3 DNA reads as TGTGCCAGCAGCCACGGGGATACGCAGTATTTT. Translated: CASSHGDTQYF.